What follows are 20 T cell receptor beta chains derived from one specimen sequenced in a study of blood T cell repertoires in COVID-19. Data came from immunoSEQ multiplex PCR; TCRdb stores just in-frame clones and leaves some out. The sample contains a few hundred thousand clones, 85% to 90% of which appear only once. The sequenced material came from PBMCs or T cells enriched from blood (not recorded which). The receptors were sampled from a middle-aged man who had recovered from COVID-19.

Of note for this clone: A junction end diverges from the germline sequence, so it may reflect a read error. The same CDR3 also results from other DNA sequences found in this sample. The V and J genes are TRBV7-9 and TRBJ1-2, with 8 nucleotides matching TRBD1. This CDR3 region has 15 residues. CDR1 and CDR2 from the germline V gene are SEHNR and FQNEAQ (reference sequence). CDR3: CASSLAGQGWNGYTF. CDR3 nucleotides: TGTGCCAGCAGCTTAGCCGGACAGGGATGGAATGGCTACACCTTT.

The rearrangement links TRBV30 to TRBJ1-2; possible D gene TRBD1, 5 bases. Trimming shortened V by 1 base and J by 8 bases, and 17 bases separated the two germline ends. The CDR3 runs 14 residues. Germline V gene data show CDR1 as GTSNPN and CDR2 as SVGIG (reference sequence). In DNA, the CDR3 is TGTGCCTGGAGTGGTGCGGGGCAGGGTGGGGGCTACACCTTC. Translated: CAWSGAGQGGGYTF.

This sequence joins TRBV6-5 and TRBJ2-7, with 7 bases fitting TRBD1. V shed 6 bases, J shed 0 bases, and the junction held 8 bases outside the gene matches. The CDR3 consists of 15 residues. The V gene's germline CDR1 is MNHEY and CDR2 SVGAGI. The CDR3 coding sequence is TGTGCCAGCAGGAGACAGGGCGCGAGCTCCTACGAGCAGTACTTC. Amino acids: CASRRQGASSYEQYF.

The rearrangement joins TRBV5-6 to TRBJ1-2; TRBD1 matches 8 bases. The CDR3 length is 15 residues. V trimming: 4 bases; J trimming: 4 bases; junction bases outside the gene matches: 9. Germline V gene lookup returns CDR1 SGHDT and CDR2 YYEEEE. For the CDR3, the DNA is TGTGCCAGCAGCCCCGAGGGGACAGGAGCCTATGGCTACACCTTC. This translates into CASSPEGTGAYGYTF.

This clone was recorded only once. This chain uses TRBV2 with TRBJ2-5; a weak D match, TRBD2 (5 bases). The germline V gene encodes CDR1 SNHLY and CDR2 FYNNEI. The CDR3 consists of 12 residues. V was pared by 8 bases and J by 5 bases, with 12 bases between. CDR3 nucleotides: TGTGCCAGCGGGTGGACTTTGGAGACCCAGTACTTC. Translation: CASGWTLETQYF.

This chain joins TRBV9 and TRBJ2-1, with D possibly matching TRBD2 (5 bases). Germline V gene data show CDR1 as SGDLS and CDR2 as YYNGEE. This CDR3 contains 16 residues. The V and J ends lost 3 bases and 0 bases respectively, with 13 bases between them. The CDR3 DNA reads as TGTGCCAGCAGCGCCATAGCGAGCAGCTCCTACAATGAGCAGTTCTTC. Protein: CASSAIASSSYNEQFF.

The chain uses TRBV5-1 and TRBJ2-1, with D maybe TRBD1 (6 bases). The CDR3 length is 15 residues. CDR1 is SGHRS and CDR2 is YFSETQ in the germline V gene. Trimming cost V 4 bases and J 0 bases, with 11 bases left between them. The CDR3 region is CASSADRPSYNEQFF. The CDR3 DNA reads TGCGCCAGCAGCGCCGACAGGCCCTCCTACAATGAGCAGTTCTTC.

The chain is built from TRBV11-3 and TRBJ2-2, with a weak D call TRBD2 (6 bases). The CDR3 totals 14 residues. The V end lost 5 bases, the J end lost 5 bases, and 12 bases lay between the germline ends. Germline lookup yields CDR1 SGHNT and CDR2 YENEEA. CDR3 in amino acids: CASSPGGRTGELFF. The CDR3 DNA is TGTGCCAGCAGCCCCGGGGGAAGGACCGGGGAGCTGTTTTTT.

The chain links TRBV27 to TRBJ1-4; weak D call: TRBD1 (5 bases). This CDR3 comprises 15 residues. The V and J ends lost 3 bases and 2 bases respectively, with 10 bases between them. Germline CDR1 is MNHEY and CDR2 is SMNVEV (reference sequence). The chain's CDR3 is CASSFYGGTNEKLFF. CDR3 DNA: TGTGCCAGCAGTTTTTATGGGGGGACTAATGAAAAACTGTTTTTT.

A note on this clone: Its ends do not fully match the called genes, so a read error is possible. This sequence joins TRBV4-1 and TRBJ1-4; 7 bases align to TRBD1. Germline V gene lookup returns CDR1 MGHRA and CDR2 YSYEKL. This CDR3 is 16 amino acids long. The CDR3 DNA reads TGCGCCAGCAGTCAAGCTTCCGGGACAGCTAATGAAAAACTGTTTTTT. Its translation is CASSQASGTANEKLFF.

This clone has just a few counts. This chain links TRBV3-1 (or the pseudogene TRBV3-2) with TRBJ1-6; D might be TRBD1 (5 bases). This CDR3 is 15 amino acids long. Germline V gene lookup returns CDR1 LGHDT and CDR2 YNNKEL (reference sequence). The V end was cut by 4 bases, the J end by 10 bases, with 17 bases between. The CDR3 sequence: CASSPNAGWSSPLHF. CDR3 coding DNA: TGTGCCAGCAGCCCTAACGCAGGGTGGTCCTCACCCCTCCACTTT.

This chain uses TRBV12-3 or TRBV12-4 with TRBJ2-7; 7 nucleotides align to TRBD2. V gave up 7 bases and J gave up 1 base; unmatched junction bases: 4. The CDR3 is 13 amino acids. The CDR3 sequence: CASTPGRSYEQYF. CDR3 in DNA: TGTGCCAGCACCCCCGGGAGGTCCTACGAGCAGTACTTC.

The chain links TRBV7-8 to TRBJ2-7, with 8 positions matching TRBD2. J gave up 0 bases and V 5 bases, and 3 bases lay outside the gene matches. Germline lookup yields CDR1 SGHVS and CDR2 FQNEAQ. This CDR3 spans 14 amino acids. CDR3 residues: CASSQTSGSYEQYF. The CDR3 DNA reads as TGTGCCAGCAGCCAAACTAGCGGCTCCTACGAGCAGTACTTC.

The rearrangement uses TRBV11-1 and TRBJ1-1; perhaps TRBD1 as D (5 bases). The V end was cut by 3 bases, the J end by 1 base, with 12 bases between. Germline V CDR1 and CDR2: SGHAT, FQDESV (reference sequence). The length of the CDR3 is 15 residues. The CDR3 protein is CASSFKDTRNTEAFF. The CDR3 bases are TGTGCCAGCAGCTTCAAGGACACACGGAACACTGAAGCTTTCTTT.

The chain links TRBV7-3 to TRBJ1-6; 8 nucleotides line up with TRBD1. Germline CDR1 and CDR2: SGHTA and FQGTGA. V gave up 6 bases and J gave up 6 bases; unmatched junction bases: 7. This CDR3 has 15 residues. The DNA of the CDR3 is TGTGCCAGCAGTCCAGGACAGGGACTTAATTCACCCCTCCACTTT. Translating gives CASSPGQGLNSPLHF.

This clone was observed a single time. In nucleotides, the CDR3 is TGTGCCAGCAGCTTAGGGCAGCGTAAGGAGGGCTATGGCTACACCTTC. This encodes CASSLGQRKEGYGYTF. The chain has TRBV13 and TRBJ1-2; D is undetermined. The CDR3 contains 16 residues. Deletions cut 0 bases from V and 4 bases from J, with 15 bases between. Per the germline V gene, CDR1 is PRHDT and CDR2 is FYEKMQ (reference sequence).

The CDR3 is CASSLTPSGAYEQYF. As DNA, the CDR3 is TGTGCCAGCAGCTTGACGCCTAGCGGGGCCTACGAGCAGTACTTC. The rearrangement joins TRBV5-6 to TRBJ2-7, with 9 nucleotides matching TRBD2. The V gene's germline CDR1 is SGHDT and CDR2 YYEEEE. This CDR3 is 15 amino acids long. The V and J ends lost 1 base and 2 bases, in that order; junction bases with no gene match: 4. Supplemented by reference TRBV5-6 and TRBJ2-7, the full variable domain reads DAGVTQSPTHLIKTRGQQVTLRCSPKSGHDTVSWYQQALGQGPQFIFQYYEEEERQRGNFPDRFSGHQFPNYSSELNVNALLLGDSALYLCASSLTPSGAYEQYFGPGTRLTVT.

This rearrangement joins TRBV28 to TRBJ2-1; 10 bases match TRBD1. CDR3 length: 15 amino acids. V trimming: 5 bases; J trimming: 4 bases; junction bases outside the gene matches: 5. The germline V gene encodes CDR1 MDHEN and CDR2 SYDVKM. The CDR3 region has the DNA TGTGCCAGCAGTCCTCCGGGACAGGGGTACAATGAGCAGTTCTTC. This codes for CASSPPGQGYNEQFF.

The V gene is TRBV24-1, the J gene TRBJ1-5, with D unresolved. Germline CDR1 and CDR2: KGHDR and SFDVKD. The CDR3 totals 13 residues. V lost 3 bases, J lost 9 bases, and 11 bases lay in between. CDR3 residues: CATSDRWGGPQHF. CDR3 DNA sequence: TGTGCCACCAGTGATCGTTGGGGAGGGCCCCAGCATTTT.

The rearrangement links TRBV7-9 to TRBJ1-1, with 7 bases aligning to TRBD1. The germline V gene has CDR1 SEHNR and CDR2 FQNEAQ (reference sequence). This CDR3 region has 14 residues. V shed 7 bases and J 6 bases; nucleotides not matched to a gene: 11. The CDR3 loop reads CASTGQETIAEAFF. The CDR3 nucleotides read TGTGCCAGCACCGGACAGGAGACAATCGCTGAAGCTTTCTTT. Based on the CDR3 plus reference TRBV7-9 and TRBJ1-1, the full variable domain is DTGVSQNPRHKITKRGQNVTFRCDPISEHNRLYWYRQTLGQGPEFLTYFQNEAQLEKSRLLSDRFSAERPKGSFSTLEIQRTEQGDSAMYLCASTGQETIAEAFFGQGTRLTVV.